This paragraph reports one T cell receptor (beta chain). These data are taken from a study of blood T cell repertoires in COVID-19. Study summary: Samples taken during acute and convalescent COVID-19 were collected in the United States, Italy and Spain. PBMCs, B-cell-depleted T cells, or T cells provided the cDNA or gDNA that made up the material.

V shed 2 bases and J shed 1 base, with 11 bases lying between them. CDR1 is MNHNY and CDR2 is SVGAGI in the germline V gene (reference sequence). This CDR3 contains 15 residues. Authors' analysis steps: Nucleated cell counts were estimated from reference gene primer amplification. Sequencing was performed with immunoSEQ multiplex PCR; in TCRdb, only in-frame clones are kept and a portion is missing. The D gene and trimming were derived from the DNA, and the V and J assignments and clone size from that table. Of about 76,000 clones listed, 78% are singletons. This TCR derives from a human donor in a cohort sampled during active COVID-19. J is TRBJ1-2 and V is TRBV6-6, with D possibly being TRBD1 (6 bases). Sequencing input: peripheral blood. The CDR3 here is CASSYRRGNNYGYTF. The CDR3 nucleotides are TGTGCCAGCAGTTACCGCAGGGGCAATAACTATGGCTACACCTTC.